A single sample is the source of the 26 T cell receptor beta chains below, sequenced in a study of blood T cell repertoires in COVID-19. The assay was immunoSEQ multiplex PCR, and TCRdb's table has in-frame clones only and misses some. Of about 260,000 clones in the sample, around 90% were seen once. The sample was peripheral blood. Receptors were obtained from a woman in her thirties or forties with acute or convalescent COVID-19.

This clone was seen only a few times. The chain employs TRBV9 and TRBJ1-3; D ambiguous. Germline loops: CDR1 SGDLS, CDR2 YYNGEE. There are 17 residues in the CDR3. V lost 0 bases and J 0 bases, leaving 13 bases between the germline ends. CDR3 in amino acids: CASSVAWQAISGNTIYF. The CDR3 DNA reads as TGTGCCAGCAGCGTAGCTTGGCAGGCTATCTCTGGAAACACCATATATTTT.

This sequence joins TRBV4-1 and TRBJ2-4; D is undetermined. Trimming removed 4 bases from V and 5 bases from J, with 9 bases in between. CDR1 is MGHRA and CDR2 is YSYEKL in the germline V gene. The CDR3 is 13 residues long. CDR3 region: CASSRPSENIQYF. The CDR3 DNA reads as TGCGCCAGCAGCCGCCCGTCGGAAAACATTCAGTACTTC.

The V call is TRBV6-1, the J call TRBJ2-5; 9 bases agree with TRBD1. V shed 1 base and J 7 bases; nucleotides not matched to a gene: 7. The germline V gene encodes CDR1 MNHNS and CDR2 SASEGT. This CDR3 region has 15 residues. CDR3: CASSEDRTGATTQYF. CDR3 sequence (DNA): TGTGCCAGCAGTGAAGACAGGACAGGGGCCACGACCCAGTACTTC.

The genes are TRBV5-1 and TRBJ2-2; 8 bases are a match to TRBD1. Germline V gene sequence: CDR1 SGHRS, CDR2 YFSETQ. Unmatched junction bases numbered 5, after V lost 3 bases and J lost 1 base. The CDR3 consists of 16 residues. CDR3 sequence (DNA): TGCGCCAGCAGCTCTGGACAGGGTGTGAACACCGGGGAGCTGTTTTTT. Translation gives CASSSGQGVNTGELFF.

Comment on this clone: The same CDR3 is also encoded by other DNA sequences in this sample. This rearrangement joins TRBV3-1 (or the pseudogene TRBV3-2) to TRBJ1-1; a possible D gene is TRBD1 (5 bases). The V and J ends lost 4 bases and 5 bases respectively, with 11 bases between them. CDR1 is LGHDT and CDR2 is YNNKEL in the germline V gene (reference sequence). The CDR3 has 13 residues. The CDR3 sequence: CASSRVSGTEAFF. CDR3 bases: TGTGCCAGCAGCCGTGTTTCAGGGACTGAAGCTTTCTTT.

The chain employs TRBV2 and TRBJ1-1, with 8 bases that match TRBD1. V shed 7 bases, J shed 2 bases, and the junction held 3 bases outside the gene matches. CDR3 length: 13 amino acids. Looked up from germline, CDR1 is SNHLY and CDR2 is FYNNEI. CDR3 nucleotide sequence: TGTGCCAGCAAAGACAGGGGAAACACTGAAGCTTTCTTT. It specifies CASKDRGNTEAFF. The whole variable domain, remainder taken from reference TRBV2 and TRBJ1-1, is EPEVTQTPSHQVTQMGQEVILRCVPISNHLYFYWYRQILGQKVEFLVSFYNNEISEKSEIFDDQFSVERPDGSNFTLKIRSTKLEDSAMYFCASKDRGNTEAFFGQGTRLTVV.

This clone has just one count. The chain employs TRBV6-6 and TRBJ2-7, with TRBD1 matching over 9 bases. V lost 7 bases, J lost 6 bases, and 7 bases stayed unmatched. CDR3 size: 13 residues. Germline V gene lookup returns CDR1 MNHNY and CDR2 SVGAGI (reference sequence). The CDR3 DNA reads as TGTGCCAGCACCCGGGACAGGGTCCGCGAGCAGTACGTC. Encoded protein: CASTRDRVREQYV.

V gene TRBV7-6 combines with J gene TRBJ1-3, with 8 bases aligning to TRBD1. The V gene end was trimmed by 7 bases and the J gene end by 0 bases; junction bases not matched to a gene: 8. There are 16 residues in the CDR3. Germline values: CDR1 SGHVS, CDR2 FNYEAQ. The CDR3 region has the DNA TGTGCCAGCACCCGAGGAACAGGGGGCTCTGGAAACACCATATATTTT. It encodes CASTRGTGGSGNTIYF.

The gene calls are TRBV2 and TRBJ2-7; 9 bases map to TRBD2. Germline V gene sequence: CDR1 SNHLY, CDR2 FYNNEI. Losses at the gene ends were 4 bases for V and 6 bases for J; bases not matched to a gene: 4. CDR3 length: 13 amino acids. DNA of the CDR3: TGTGCCAGCAGTGTAGCGGGGGCGGGCGAGCAGTACGTC. Translated, it gives CASSVAGAGEQYV.

CDR3 protein: CASRPGTGVEKLFF. The DNA for the CDR3 is TGCGCCAGCAGGCCCGGGACAGGGGTCGAAAAACTGTTTTTT. The V call is TRBV5-1, the J call TRBJ1-4, with 10 positions matching TRBD1. Germline CDR1 and CDR2: SGHRS and YFSETQ. V dropped 5 bases and J dropped 8; count of bases not matched to a gene: 6. This CDR3 contains 14 residues.

The table lists this clone with a few counts. The chain couples TRBV10-3 to TRBJ2-3; TRBD2 might be the D (6 bases). Germline CDR1 ENHRY, CDR2 SYGVKD. CDR3 size: 15 residues. V was shortened by 3 bases and J by 12 bases, with 22 bases between the two germline ends. The chain's CDR3 is CAISEAGSRLPNQYF. As DNA, the CDR3 is TGTGCCATCAGTGAAGCGGGTAGCCGACTACCCAACCAGTATTTT.

The chain links TRBV6-5 to TRBJ2-2; D is possibly TRBD1 (5 bases). The germline V and J ends were trimmed by 7 bases and 7 bases, with 13 bases remaining between them. The germline V gene has CDR1 MNHEY and CDR2 SVGAGI. The CDR3 spans 13 residues. Here the CDR3 reads CASISGWGGELFF. The CDR3 DNA sequence: TGTGCCAGCATCTCAGGGTGGGGCGGGGAGCTGTTTTTT.

The chain links TRBV25-1 to TRBJ1-2; 11 positions match TRBD1. The CDR3 extends over 16 amino acids. V trimming: 6 bases; J trimming: 6 bases; junction bases outside the gene matches: 12. Germline V CDR1 and CDR2: MGHDK, SYGVNS. The chain's CDR3 is CASRKDRGQSGDGYTF. In DNA, the CDR3 is TGTGCCAGCAGGAAGGACAGGGGGCAGTCGGGTGATGGCTACACCTTC.

The chain combines TRBV9 with TRBJ1-1; D is unresolved. CDR1 is SGDLS and CDR2 is YYNGEE in the germline V gene. The CDR3 runs 14 residues. V lost 0 bases and J lost 5, with 11 bases in between. The chain's CDR3 is CASSVGSRRTEAFF. In nucleotides, the CDR3 is TGTGCCAGCAGCGTAGGGTCACGGAGAACTGAAGCTTTCTTT.

The chain's CDR3 is CASSPGQPNTEAFF. DNA of the CDR3: TGCGCCAGCAGCCCGGGACAGCCGAACACTGAAGCTTTCTTT. V is TRBV5-1 and J is TRBJ1-1; 7 positions agree with TRBD1. V was clipped by 4 bases and J by 1 base; unmatched bases: 4. CDR1 is SGHRS and CDR2 is YFSETQ in the germline V gene. The CDR3 covers 14 residues. The full variable domain, rest sourced from reference TRBV5-1 and TRBJ1-1, is KAGVTQTPRYLIKTRGQQVTLSCSPISGHRSVSWYQQTPGQGLQFLFEYFSETQRNKGNFPGRFSGRQFSNSRSEMNVSTLELGDSALYLCASSPGQPNTEAFFGQGTRLTVV.

This chain connects TRBV27 to TRBJ2-3, with 14 positions matching TRBD2. Germline CDR1 reads MNHEY; CDR2 reads SMNVEV (reference sequence). The CDR3 is 16 amino acids. V dropped 2 bases and J dropped 6; count of bases not matched to a gene: 4. CDR3 coding DNA: TGTGCCAGCAGTTTAGGGACTAGCGGGGGAGTTGATACGCAGTATTTT. As protein: CASSLGTSGGVDTQYF.

The V gene is TRBV6-6, the J gene TRBJ2-2; TRBD2 aligns across 11 bases. CDR3 length equals 18 residues. CDR1 MNHNY and CDR2 SVGAGI come from the germline V gene (reference sequence). With 5 bases clipped from V and 2 bases from J, the junction kept 10 bases outside the gene matches. The DNA of the CDR3 is TGTGCCAGCAGTCCCACTCTGACTAGCGGGGTAAACACCGGGGAGCTGTTTTTT. Translated: CASSPTLTSGVNTGELFF.

This chain uses TRBV27 with TRBJ1-1; TRBD1 matches at 7 bases. The trim removed 5 bases at V and 7 bases at J, leaving 7 bases unmatched. Looked up from germline, CDR1 is MNHEY and CDR2 is SMNVEV (reference sequence). There are 13 residues in the CDR3. CDR3 bases: TGTGCCAGCAGTCTGGGGGGACAGTTTGAAGCTTTCTTT. Amino acids: CASSLGGQFEAFF.

The chain uses TRBV11-2 and TRBJ2-7, with TRBD1 identical over 9 bases. Per germline, CDR1 SGHAT and CDR2 FQNNGV. The V and J ends lost 3 bases and 0 bases, in that order; junction bases with no gene match: 3. This CDR3 has 15 residues. The CDR3 DNA is TGTGCCAGCAGCTTTGGGACAGGGAGCTCCTACGAGCAGTACGTC. This codes for CASSFGTGSSYEQYV.

The chain links TRBV5-6 to TRBJ1-2; D is ambiguous. The ends were cut back, 6 bases at V and 4 bases at J, with 22 bases in the middle. The germline V gene has CDR1 SGHDT and CDR2 YYEEEE. The CDR3 contains 16 residues. CDR3 residues: CASNSRGDPASYGYTF. The DNA for the CDR3 is TGTGCCAGCAACTCGCGGGGAGATCCGGCCTCCTATGGCTACACCTTC.

This chain links TRBV5-1 with TRBJ2-1; tentatively, D is TRBD2 (6 bases). This CDR3 region has 15 residues. CDR1 and CDR2 from the germline V gene are SGHRS and YFSETQ. V lost 1 base to trimming and J lost 1 base, with 9 bases between them. The CDR3 spells CASSLTGGSYNEQFF. CDR3 in DNA: TGCGCCAGCAGCTTGACCGGGGGATCCTACAATGAGCAGTTCTTC.

The V call is TRBV4-1, the J call TRBJ1-4; the D gene is possibly TRBD1 (6 bases). Germline CDR1 and CDR2: MGHRA and YSYEKL. Trimming took off 1 base at V and 8 bases at J, with 20 bases between the two ends. The CDR3 covers 17 residues. CDR3 in DNA: TGCGCCAGCAGCCAAGCTCCGGGCTACAGGGCCCGAGAAAAACTGTTTTTT. Its protein product is CASSQAPGYRAREKLFF.

The chain recombines TRBV7-8 with TRBJ1-5; D may be TRBD1 (5 bases). This CDR3 is built from 17 residues. Trimming cost V 5 bases and J 0 bases, with 17 bases left between them. Per the germline V gene, CDR1 is SGHVS and CDR2 is FQNEAQ. CDR3: CASSPWGGLNSNQPQHF. The CDR3, as DNA: TGTGCCAGCAGCCCATGGGGGGGTTTGAATAGCAATCAGCCCCAGCATTTT.

J is TRBJ2-1 and V is TRBV11-2; TRBD1 aligns across 9 bases. The germline gives CDR1 SGHAT, CDR2 FQNNGV. This CDR3 has 15 residues. V trimming: 5 bases; J trimming: 5 bases; junction bases outside the gene matches: 7. CDR3 protein: CASSRTTGGDNEQFF. CDR3 sequence (DNA): TGTGCCAGCAGCCGAACGACAGGGGGGGACAATGAGCAGTTCTTC.

This clone appeared once. The CDR3 spells CASSLLPGGSDTIYF. The CDR3 nucleotides are TGTGCCAGCAGCTTACTCCCAGGGGGGTCGGACACCATATATTTT. The rearrangement joins TRBV7-9 to TRBJ1-3, with 7 nucleotides matching TRBD1. Germline V gene data show CDR1 as SEHNR and CDR2 as FQNEAQ (reference sequence). V trimming: 2 bases; J trimming: 8 bases; junction bases outside the gene matches: 9. The CDR3 has 15 amino acids.

This CDR3 is CASSPRDTSGNTIYF. CDR3 nucleotides: TGTGCCAGCTCACCCCGGGACACCTCTGGAAACACCATATATTTT. The rearrangement joins TRBV18 to TRBJ1-3; possibly TRBD1 for D (6 bases). Trimming removed 3 bases from V and 0 bases from J, with 9 bases in between. CDR3 length: 15 residues. Germline CDR1 and CDR2: KGHSH and LQKENI.